These 3 T cell receptor beta chains were sequenced from one sample in a study of cytomegalovirus exposure and HLA in healthy donors (dated by TCRdb to 2017 to 2019). The library relied on the immunoSEQ multiplex PCR assay. For the multiplex PCR, a mixture combining 60 forward primers for TCR Vbeta segments and 13 reverse primers for TCR Jbeta segments was used. TCRdb provides this immuneACCESS table in a form limited to in-frame rearrangements. Some clones are lacking; in checked studies, under half of them reflect an unresolved V gene, and why the rest are absent is not known. The sample yields fewer than 200,000 clones; approximately 84% were counted once. Of the sample, under 5% is held by the ten largest clones. Sequencing used PBMCs. All receptors derive from a woman in her fifties or sixties in good health and CMV-seropositive.

The rearrangement uses TRBV7-9 and TRBJ1-4, with D hard to call. V lost 5 bases and J 0 bases, leaving 7 bases between the germline ends. The CDR3 runs to 14 residues. The V gene's germline CDR1 is SEHNR and CDR2 FQNEAQ (reference sequence). The CDR3 DNA follows: TGTGCCAGCAGCCCTATTGCAACTAATGAAAAACTGTTTTTT. Translated: CASSPIATNEKLFF.

The chain is built from TRBV19 and TRBJ1-4, with 8 bases lining up with TRBD1. The CDR3 loop spans 17 amino acids. With V trimmed by 9 bases and J by 0 bases, 12 bases remained unmatched. Germline V gene sequence: CDR1 LNHDA, CDR2 SQIVND (reference sequence). This CDR3 reads CASSPDRDVATNEKLFF. The CDR3 DNA reads TGTGCCAGCTCTCCGGACAGGGACGTTGCAACTAATGAAAAACTGTTTTTT. The full variable domain, with the rest looked up from reference TRBV19 and TRBJ1-4, is DGGITQSPKYLFRKEGQNVTLSCEQNLNHDAMYWYRQDPGQGLRLIYYSQIVNDFQKGDIAEGYSVSREKKESFPLTVTSAQKNPTAFYLCASSPDRDVATNEKLFFGSGTQLSVL.

This clone has just a few counts. The chain employs TRBV13 and TRBJ2-7; D uncertain. CDR3 length equals 13 residues. Germline V gives CDR1 PRHDT, CDR2 FYEKMQ (reference sequence). The V end lost 4 bases, the J end lost 4 bases, and 11 bases lay between the germline ends. The CDR3 DNA follows: TGTGCCAGCAGCTCGGCCATCGGGTACGAGCAGTACTTC. Translating gives CASSSAIGYEQYF.